This T cell receptor (beta chain) was obtained from a study of T cells in Graves' hyperthyroidism and ophthalmopathy. Points from the study as a whole: The model predicted ophthalmopathy a median roughly six months before onset.

This clonotype was counted many times. Its cognate antigen is unknown. From germline, CDR1 is SGHAT and CDR2 FQNNGV. The CDR3 is made up of 14 amino acids. Trimming cost V 5 bases and J 2 bases, with 12 bases left between them. It was RNA transcripts that yielded the amplified TCR beta CDR3 regions. In the first-round RT-PCR of the TCR CDR3, the HTBI primer set was used. TCRdb used MiXCR to reprocess the multiplex PCR reads, holding one entry per CDR3 protein. Of 500,000 to 650,000 distinct CDR3 sequences detected, approximately 20% appear once; the ten largest clones hold around 50%. Inclusion characteristics of ophthalmopathy patients comprised a Clinical Activity Score of at least 3, a NOSPECS grade of at least 4, and duration under 3 months. Orbital computed tomography and thyroid ultrasound, together with serum TRAb and thyroxine and clinical symptoms, were used for diagnoses.

The chain links TRBV11-2 to TRBJ2-5; D is ambiguous. Sample: blood. The clonotype was recovered from a man between 40 and 49 years old with Graves' ophthalmopathy. CDR3 nucleotides: TGTGCCAGCAGCACTTGGACCATTCAAGAGACCCAGTACTTC. Its translation: CASSTWTIQETQYF.